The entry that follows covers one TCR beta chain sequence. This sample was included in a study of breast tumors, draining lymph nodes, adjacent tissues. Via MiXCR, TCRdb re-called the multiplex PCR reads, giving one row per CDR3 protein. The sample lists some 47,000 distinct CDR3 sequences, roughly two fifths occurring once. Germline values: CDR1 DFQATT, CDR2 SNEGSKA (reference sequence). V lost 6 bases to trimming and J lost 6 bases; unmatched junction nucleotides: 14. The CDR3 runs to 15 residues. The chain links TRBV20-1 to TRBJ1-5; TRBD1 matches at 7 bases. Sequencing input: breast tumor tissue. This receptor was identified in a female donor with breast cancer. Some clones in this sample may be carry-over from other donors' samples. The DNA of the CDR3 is TGCAGTGCAACTCACCCGGGACAGAACACTCAGCCCCAGCATTTT. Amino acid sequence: CSATHPGQNTQPQHF.